This paragraph covers one T cell receptor (beta chain) sequence. Its antigen is as yet unknown. These data originate in a study of cytomegalovirus exposure and HLA in healthy donors. PCR employed 60 Vbeta and 13 Jbeta primers. Sequenced by immunoSEQ multiplex PCR; TCRdb stores in-frame clones only, minus some. The sample yields 200,000 to 250,000 clones, 70% to 85% seen once. Trimming removed 10 bases from V and 1 base from J; junction bases left unmatched: 8. Looked up from germline, CDR1 is LNHDA and CDR2 is SQIVND (reference sequence). CDR3 length: 14 amino acids. Points from the study as a whole: Most CMV-associated TCR beta chains were later found to appear HLA-restricted. Per published reports, the classifier diagnosed cytomegalovirus status with high specificity and sensitivity.

The sequenced sample was PBMCs. The TCR sequence derives from a woman between 35 and 50 years old in good health and CMV-seronegative. The gene calls are TRBV19 and TRBJ2-5; TRBD2 agrees at 8 bases. This CDR3 is CATARGGAQETQYF. DNA for the CDR3: TGTGCCACTGCTCGGGGGGGGGCCCAAGAGACCCAGTACTTC.